The 12 T cell receptor beta chains presented below share a single source sample, sequenced in a study of monozygotic twins with inflammatory bowel disease. TCRdb reprocessed the 5' RACE reads, with one entry per CDR3 protein and no DNA. This sample's table has some 450,000 distinct CDR3 sequences. Material for sequencing was blood. Every receptor here comes from a human donor with ulcerative colitis or Crohn's disease, or a healthy co-twin of an affected twin (not recorded which).

The chain joins TRBV20-1 to TRBJ2-5. The CDR3 loop spans 13 amino acids. CDR1 is DFQATT and CDR2 is SNEGSKA in the germline V gene (reference sequence). CDR3 loop: CSARDASWGTQYF.

The genes are TRBV10-3 and TRBJ2-3; TCRdb lists TRBD2, though no DNA is available to test this call. This CDR3 is 15 amino acids long. From germline, CDR1 is ENHRY and CDR2 SYGVKD. Here the CDR3 reads CAISESEGSTDTQYF.

The CDR3 spells CASGNRGGQPQHF. The chain uses TRBV3-1 and TRBJ1-5; TCRdb indicates TRBD1, and absent DNA this call remains unverified. This CDR3 is built from 13 residues. Germline V gene lookup returns CDR1 LGHDT and CDR2 YNNKEL (reference sequence).

V usage is TRBV7-3 and J usage is TRBJ2-1. CDR1 and CDR2 from the germline V gene are SGHTA and FQGTGA. This CDR3 has 15 amino acids. CDR3 region: CASSFFGSSYNEQFF.

This chain joins TRBV6-2 or TRBV6-3 and TRBJ1-5. Germline V gene lookup returns CDR1 MNHEY and CDR2 SVGEGT. The length of the CDR3 is 13 residues. CDR3 residues: CASSYTSYQPQHF.

The chain combines TRBV24-1 with TRBJ2-7; TCRdb's assignment of TRBD1 cannot be checked, as there is no DNA. Germline CDR1 reads KGHDR; CDR2 reads SFDVKD. The CDR3 contains 17 residues. CDR3 sequence: CATSENPVGGSVYEQYF.

V usage is TRBV5-1 and J usage is TRBJ2-7; absent DNA, TCRdb's TRBD1 call cannot be checked. Germline CDR1 reads SGHRS; CDR2 reads YFSETQ. This CDR3 is 14 amino acids long. CDR3 residues: CASDVGTGVHEQYF.

V usage is TRBV6-5 and J usage is TRBJ1-1. The V gene's germline CDR1 is MNHEY and CDR2 SVGAGI. The CDR3 consists of 13 residues. CDR3 sequence: CASKERGGTEAFF.

The chain's CDR3 is CASSPSGTGLDYGYTF. The chain combines TRBV18 with TRBJ1-2; TCRdb outputs TRBD1, but without DNA this stays unchecked. The CDR3 runs to 16 residues. Germline V gene data show CDR1 as KGHSH and CDR2 as LQKENI.

The chain carries TRBV5-1 and TRBJ2-3. Germline lookup yields CDR1 SGHRS and CDR2 YFSETQ. This CDR3 region has 14 residues. CDR3 in amino acids: CASSWDRVTDTQYF.

V is TRBV19 and J is TRBJ1-2; TCRdb's D gene call, TRBD1, goes unchecked for lack of DNA. The CDR3 spans 13 residues. CDR1 and CDR2 (germline): LNHDA, SQIVND (reference sequence). CDR3 residues: CASRRDRSYGYTF.

J is TRBJ2-1 and V is TRBV5-1; TCRdb reports TRBD1, a call that lacks DNA to check it against. In germline, CDR1 is SGHRS, CDR2 YFSETQ. CDR3 size: 16 residues. CDR3 residues: CASSLYQVAAYNEQFF.